The 9 T cell receptor beta chains in this list originate from one sample, sequenced in a study of prognosis after radiotherapy for stage I lung cancer. TCR beta CDR3 was amplified from genomic DNA by two-round multiplex PCR. With primers specific to each TRBV and TRBJ gene, the first-round PCR was performed. TCRdb passed the multiplex PCR reads through MiXCR, listing each CDR3 protein once. The table has 31,000 or so distinct CDR3 sequences, 40% to 50% seen once. Sequenced material: PBMCs, taken before or after stereotactic body radiation therapy (not recorded which). These receptors were obtained from a donor of 50 years or more with non-small cell lung cancer.

This clonotype has ten or more counts. The V call is TRBV6-2 or TRBV6-3, the J call TRBJ2-1; 12 nucleotides line up with TRBD2. The CDR3 is made up of 16 amino acids. The trim removed 5 bases at V and 7 bases at J, leaving 9 bases unmatched. CDR1 is MNHEY and CDR2 is SVGEGT in the germline V gene. The CDR3 bases are TGTGCCAGCAGTCAAACGGGACTAGCGGGCTGGAATGAGCAGTTCTTC. Translating gives CASSQTGLAGWNEQFF.

This clonotype is medium-sized (0.01 to 0.1%) in the sample. The chain uses TRBV6-1 and TRBJ2-1, with TRBD2 identical over 8 bases. The CDR3 is made up of 14 amino acids. Germline V gives CDR1 MNHNS, CDR2 SASEGT. Trimming at V came to 6 bases and at J to 8 bases, leaving 9 bases not matched to a gene. CDR3 loop: CASRDSGSRDEQFF. CDR3 nucleotides: TGTGCCAGCAGAGACAGCGGGAGTCGGGATGAGCAGTTCTTC.

This clonotype was seen repeatedly, ten times or more. The chain joins TRBV24-1 to TRBJ2-1; TRBD1 might be the D (6 bases). From germline, CDR1 is KGHDR and CDR2 SFDVKD. This CDR3 contains 13 residues. The V gene lost 9 bases and the J gene lost 4 bases, with 12 bases spanning the gap. The CDR3: CATAPDRYNEQFF. In nucleotides, the CDR3 is TGTGCCACCGCCCCGGACAGATACAATGAGCAGTTCTTC.

In its sample, this clonotype was seen many times. The chain joins TRBV4-3 to TRBJ1-2; a possible D gene is TRBD1 (5 bases). The ends were cut back, 4 bases at V and 8 bases at J, with 14 bases in the middle. Germline CDR1 is LGHNA and CDR2 is YSLEER. The CDR3 contains 13 residues. The chain's CDR3 is CASSLRRGVGYTF. The DNA of the CDR3 is TGCGCCAGCAGCCTCCGTCGGGGGGTGGGCTACACCTTC.

This clonotype was counted at least ten times. The chain combines TRBV7-9 with TRBJ2-1; D call uncertain. Germline V gene data show CDR1 as SEHNR and CDR2 as FQNEAQ (reference sequence). This CDR3 comprises 17 residues. The V end lost 6 bases, the J end lost 0 bases, and 18 bases lay between the germline ends. In nucleotides, the CDR3 is TGTGCCAGCAGGCCCGGTTGGGCATCTAGCTCCTACAATGAGCAGTTCTTC. Translating gives CASRPGWASSSYNEQFF.

This clonotype occurred once. This rearrangement joins TRBV18 to TRBJ1-6; D call uncertain. From germline, CDR1 is KGHSH and CDR2 LQKENI. V was clipped by 3 bases and J by 8 bases, with 11 bases between them. CDR3 length: 14 amino acids. The CDR3 protein is CASSPGPLDSPLHF. In DNA, the CDR3 is TGTGCCAGCTCACCCGGACCCCTGGATTCACCCCTCCACTTT.

The chain joins TRBV5-1 to TRBJ2-1; tentative D call: TRBD1 (5 bases). CDR1 and CDR2 (germline): SGHRS, YFSETQ. The CDR3 spans 18 residues. V was clipped by 2 bases and J by 5 bases, with 23 bases between them. The CDR3 is CASSFFFGATYPDNEQFF. CDR3 DNA sequence: TGCGCCAGCAGCTTTTTCTTTGGGGCGACATATCCTGACAATGAGCAGTTCTTC.

The chain joins TRBV24-1 to TRBJ1-6, with 8 bases aligning to TRBD1. The CDR3 contains 23 residues. Trimming at V came to 2 bases and at J to 0 bases, leaving 20 bases not matched to a gene. The V gene's germline CDR1 is KGHDR and CDR2 SFDVKD. The CDR3, as DNA: TGTGCCACCAGTGATTCCTCTATTCCGGGACAGGTTCTGGGGGGCTCCTATAATTCACCCCTCCACTTT. This codes for CATSDSSIPGQVLGGSYNSPLHF.

Concerning this clonotype itself: One end of the junction varies from germline; a read error may be responsible. This rearrangement joins TRBV24-1 to TRBJ2-1; weak D call: TRBD1 (6 bases). CDR1 KGHDR and CDR2 SFDVKD come from the germline V gene. The CDR3 sequence is 17 residues long. CDR3 nucleotides: TGTGCCACCAGACTTGGGGGCGCGCCAGCGCCGGTCAATGAGCAGTTATTC. The encoded protein is CATRLGGAPAPVNEQLF.